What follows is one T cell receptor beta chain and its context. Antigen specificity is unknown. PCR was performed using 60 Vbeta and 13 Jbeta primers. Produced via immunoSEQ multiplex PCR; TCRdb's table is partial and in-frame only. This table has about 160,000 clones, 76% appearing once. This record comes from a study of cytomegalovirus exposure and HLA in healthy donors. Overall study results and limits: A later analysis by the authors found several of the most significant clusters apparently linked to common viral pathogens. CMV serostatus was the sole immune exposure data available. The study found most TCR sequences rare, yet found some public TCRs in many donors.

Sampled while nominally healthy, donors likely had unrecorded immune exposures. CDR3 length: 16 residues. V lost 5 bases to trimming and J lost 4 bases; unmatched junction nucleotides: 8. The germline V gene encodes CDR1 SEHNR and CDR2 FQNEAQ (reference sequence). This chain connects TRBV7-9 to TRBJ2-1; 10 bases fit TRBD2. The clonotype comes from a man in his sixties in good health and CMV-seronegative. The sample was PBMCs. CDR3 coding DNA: TGTGCCAGCAGCCCCTCAGCGGGAGGGGTATACAATGAGCAGTTCTTC. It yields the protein CASSPSAGGVYNEQFF.